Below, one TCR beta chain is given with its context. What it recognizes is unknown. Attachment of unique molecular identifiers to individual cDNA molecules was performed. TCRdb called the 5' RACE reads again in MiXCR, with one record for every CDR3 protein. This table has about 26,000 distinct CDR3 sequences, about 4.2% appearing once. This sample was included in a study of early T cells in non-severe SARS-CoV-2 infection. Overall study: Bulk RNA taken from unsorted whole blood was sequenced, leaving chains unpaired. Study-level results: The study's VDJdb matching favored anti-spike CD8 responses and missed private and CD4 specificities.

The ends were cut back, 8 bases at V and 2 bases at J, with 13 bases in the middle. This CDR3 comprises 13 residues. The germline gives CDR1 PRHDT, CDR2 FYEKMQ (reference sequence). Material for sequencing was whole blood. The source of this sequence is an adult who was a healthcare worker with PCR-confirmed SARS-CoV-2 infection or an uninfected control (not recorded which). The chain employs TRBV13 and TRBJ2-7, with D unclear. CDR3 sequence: CASGMTDTYEQYF. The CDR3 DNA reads TGTGCCAGCGGGATGACCGATACCTACGAGCAGTACTTC.